The present T cell receptor beta chain was sequenced within a study of T cells after yellow fever vaccination. General study points: A minor fraction of clonotypes spanned both CD4 and CD8 compartments.

The V gene end was trimmed by 3 bases and the J gene end by 7 bases; junction bases not matched to a gene: 7. The CDR3 has 16 residues. The germline CDR1 and CDR2 sequences are LGHDT and YNNKEL (reference sequence). This clonotype was detected only a few times. Its antigen is still unknown. UMIs and a universal primer site were added when TCR cDNA was made by 5'RACE template switching. Using its own MiXCR run on the 5' RACE reads, TCRdb lists one record per CDR3 protein. The sample holds 500,000 to 650,000 distinct CDR3 sequences, 17% seen once. The starting material was PBMCs, obtained 5 days after the first yellow fever vaccination. The J gene is TRBJ2-1, the V gene TRBV3-1, with 12 positions matching TRBD1. This clonotype was obtained from a man aged 18 to 30 who received the YFV17D yellow fever vaccine. For the CDR3, the DNA is TGTGCCAGCAGCCACTTAGGGACAGGGGGCAGGAATGAGCAGTTCTTC. This sequence encodes CASSHLGTGGRNEQFF.